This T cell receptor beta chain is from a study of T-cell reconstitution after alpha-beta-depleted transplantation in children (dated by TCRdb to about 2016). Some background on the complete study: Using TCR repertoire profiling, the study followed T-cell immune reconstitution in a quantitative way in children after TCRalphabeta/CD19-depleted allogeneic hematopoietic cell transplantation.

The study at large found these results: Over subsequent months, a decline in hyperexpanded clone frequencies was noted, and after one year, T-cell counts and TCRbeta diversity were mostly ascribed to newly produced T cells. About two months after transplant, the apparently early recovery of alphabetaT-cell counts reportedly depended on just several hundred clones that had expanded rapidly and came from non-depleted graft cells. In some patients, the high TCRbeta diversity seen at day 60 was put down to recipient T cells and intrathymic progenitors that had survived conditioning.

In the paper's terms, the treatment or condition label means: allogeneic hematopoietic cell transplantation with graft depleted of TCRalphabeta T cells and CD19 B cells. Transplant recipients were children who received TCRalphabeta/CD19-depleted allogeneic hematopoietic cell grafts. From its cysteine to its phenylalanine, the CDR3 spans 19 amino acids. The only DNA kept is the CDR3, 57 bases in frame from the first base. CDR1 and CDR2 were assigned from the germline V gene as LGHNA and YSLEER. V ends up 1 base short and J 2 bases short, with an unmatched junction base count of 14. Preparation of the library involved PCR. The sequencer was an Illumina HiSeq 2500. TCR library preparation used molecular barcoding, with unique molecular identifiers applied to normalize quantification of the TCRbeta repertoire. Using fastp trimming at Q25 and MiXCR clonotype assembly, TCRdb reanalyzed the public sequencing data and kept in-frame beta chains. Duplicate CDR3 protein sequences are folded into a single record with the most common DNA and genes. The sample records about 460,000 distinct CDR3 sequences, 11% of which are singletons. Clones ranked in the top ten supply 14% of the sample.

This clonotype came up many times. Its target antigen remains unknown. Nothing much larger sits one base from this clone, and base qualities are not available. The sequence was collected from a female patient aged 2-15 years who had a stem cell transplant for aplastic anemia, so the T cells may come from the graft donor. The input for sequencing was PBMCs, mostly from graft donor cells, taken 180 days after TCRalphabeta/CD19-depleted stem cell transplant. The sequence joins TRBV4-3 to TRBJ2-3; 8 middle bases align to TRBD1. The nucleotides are TGCGCCAGCAGCCAAGGGACAGGGAATCTGTTGAGTCCCACAGATACGCAGTATTTT. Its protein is CASSQGTGNLLSPTDTQYF.